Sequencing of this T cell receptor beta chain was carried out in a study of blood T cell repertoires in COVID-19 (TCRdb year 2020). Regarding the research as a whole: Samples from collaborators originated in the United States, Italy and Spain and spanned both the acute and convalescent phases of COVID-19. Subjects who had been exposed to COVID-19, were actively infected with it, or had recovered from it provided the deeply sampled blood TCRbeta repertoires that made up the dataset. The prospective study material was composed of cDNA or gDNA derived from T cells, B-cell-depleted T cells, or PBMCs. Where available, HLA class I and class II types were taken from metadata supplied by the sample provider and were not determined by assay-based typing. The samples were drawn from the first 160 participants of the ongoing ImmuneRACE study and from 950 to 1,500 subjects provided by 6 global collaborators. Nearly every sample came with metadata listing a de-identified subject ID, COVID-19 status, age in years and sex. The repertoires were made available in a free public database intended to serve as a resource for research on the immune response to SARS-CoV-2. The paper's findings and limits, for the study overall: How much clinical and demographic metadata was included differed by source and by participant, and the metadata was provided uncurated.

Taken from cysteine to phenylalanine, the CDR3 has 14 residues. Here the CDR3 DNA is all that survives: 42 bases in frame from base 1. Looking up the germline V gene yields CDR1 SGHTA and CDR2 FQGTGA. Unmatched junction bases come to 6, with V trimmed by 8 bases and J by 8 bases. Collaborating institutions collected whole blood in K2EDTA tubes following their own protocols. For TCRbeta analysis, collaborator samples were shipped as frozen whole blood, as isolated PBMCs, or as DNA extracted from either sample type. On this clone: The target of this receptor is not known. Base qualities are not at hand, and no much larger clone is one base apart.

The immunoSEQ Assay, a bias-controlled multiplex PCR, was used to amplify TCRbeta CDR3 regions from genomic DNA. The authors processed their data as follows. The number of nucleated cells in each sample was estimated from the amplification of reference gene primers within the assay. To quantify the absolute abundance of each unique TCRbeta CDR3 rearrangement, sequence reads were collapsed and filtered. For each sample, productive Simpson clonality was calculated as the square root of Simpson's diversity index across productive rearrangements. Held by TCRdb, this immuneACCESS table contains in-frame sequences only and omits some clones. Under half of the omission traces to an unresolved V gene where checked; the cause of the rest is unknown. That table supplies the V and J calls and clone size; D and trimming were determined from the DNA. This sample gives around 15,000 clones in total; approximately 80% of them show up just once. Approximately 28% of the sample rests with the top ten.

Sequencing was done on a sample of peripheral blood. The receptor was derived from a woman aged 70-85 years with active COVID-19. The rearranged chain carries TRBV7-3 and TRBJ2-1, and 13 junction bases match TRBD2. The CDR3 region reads CASRTSGSRDEQFF. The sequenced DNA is TGTGCCAGCCGGACTAGCGGGAGTAGGGATGAGCAGTTCTTC.